This T cell receptor (beta chain) was profiled in a study of T cells in Graves' hyperthyroidism and ophthalmopathy. CDR3 size: 15 residues. The germline V gene has CDR1 KGHDR and CDR2 SFDVKD. V lost 4 bases and J lost 5, with 16 bases in between. What was amplified from RNA transcripts were TCR beta CDR3 regions. The HTBI primer set served for first-round RT-PCR of the TCR CDR3. TCRdb processed the multiplex PCR reads anew with MiXCR; each CDR3 protein has one entry. The data hold about 640,000 distinct CDR3 sequences, with 45% observed a single time. This sequence was found in an adult man with Graves' disease, either hyperthyroidism or ophthalmopathy (not recorded which). Sequencing input: peripheral blood or thyroid tissue (not recorded which). The chain employs TRBV24-1 and TRBJ2-5; D possibly matches TRBD1 or TRBD2 (5 bases each). CDR3 sequence reads: CATSEPGRARETQYF. The CDR3 DNA reads TGTGCCACCAGTGAACCGGGGCGAGCGAGGGAGACCCAGTACTTC.